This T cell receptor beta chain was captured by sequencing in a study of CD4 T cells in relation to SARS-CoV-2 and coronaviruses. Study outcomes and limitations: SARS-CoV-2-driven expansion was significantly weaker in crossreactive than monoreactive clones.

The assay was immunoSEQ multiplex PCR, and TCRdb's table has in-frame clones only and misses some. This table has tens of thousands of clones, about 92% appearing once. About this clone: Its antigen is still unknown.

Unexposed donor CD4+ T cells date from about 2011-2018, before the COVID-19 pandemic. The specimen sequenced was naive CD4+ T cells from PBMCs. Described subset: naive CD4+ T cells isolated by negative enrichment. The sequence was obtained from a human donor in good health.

CDR3 nucleotide sequence: TGTGCCAGCAGCTTTTCAGCGAACACCGGGGAGCTGTTTTTT. It translates to CASSFSANTGELFF. This chain connects TRBV7-3 to TRBJ2-2; unclear D gene. The CDR3 contains 14 residues. The V gene lost 3 bases and the J gene lost 0 bases, with 5 bases spanning the gap. Germline V gives CDR1 SGHTA, CDR2 FQGTGA.